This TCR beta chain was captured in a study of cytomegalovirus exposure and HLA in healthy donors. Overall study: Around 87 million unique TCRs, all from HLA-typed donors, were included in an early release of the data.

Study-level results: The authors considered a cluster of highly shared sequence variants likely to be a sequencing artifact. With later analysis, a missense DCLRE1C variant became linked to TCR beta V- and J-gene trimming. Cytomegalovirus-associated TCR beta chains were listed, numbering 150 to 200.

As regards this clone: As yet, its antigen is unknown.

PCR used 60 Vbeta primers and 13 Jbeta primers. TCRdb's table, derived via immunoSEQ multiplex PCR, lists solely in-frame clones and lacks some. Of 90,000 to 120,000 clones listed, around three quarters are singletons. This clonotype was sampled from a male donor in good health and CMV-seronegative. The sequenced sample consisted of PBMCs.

The CDR3 nucleotides are TGTGCCAGCAGCCCGACTAGCGGGAGGGCCATTGAGCAGTTCTTC. It translates to CASSPTSGRAIEQFF. This chain connects TRBV6-1 to TRBJ2-1; 14 nucleotides agree with TRBD2. Germline V gives CDR1 MNHNS, CDR2 SASEGT. V trimming: 6 bases; J trimming: 9 bases; junction bases outside the gene matches: 7. The CDR3 has 15 amino acids.